This T cell receptor beta chain was sequenced during a study of tumor-infiltrating lymphocytes in primary liver carcinoma. Looking at the study overall: Read depth, roughly 3.5 to 8 million productive TCRbeta reads, did not differ significantly between tissues.

The germline CDR1 and CDR2 sequences are LGHNA and YNFKEQ. From its first to its last residue, the CDR3 has 16 amino acids. On this clonotype: No conserved phenylalanine or tryptophan is present at the end of the CDR3, so a read error is the likely explanation. The DNA is left out, because the CDR3 cannot be placed on it with certainty; the CDR3 is given as TCRdb lists it.

With a constant-region primer, TCR beta cDNA was made from about 0.5 ug of total RNA. The TCR beta library was amplified through three nested multiplex PCR rounds in a modified ARM-PCR procedure. TRBV1-TRBV30 forward primers and a C-beta reverse primer were used in the first two PCR rounds, which each ran for around 11 cycles. TCRdb processed the multiplex PCR reads anew with MiXCR; each CDR3 protein has one entry. The sample holds fewer than 150,000 distinct CDR3 sequences, around two thirds seen once. Extraction of RNA together with DNA used roughly 19-31 mg of unsorted bulk tissue. The chain has TRBV4-2 and TRBJ1-3; the D call TRBD1 from the table was never checked on the DNA. This clonotype was obtained from a woman aged 55-75 years with primary liver carcinoma and hepatitis B virus infection. Material: liver tumor tissue from sampling region 1. The subset: tumor region T1, superior pole. CDR3 protein: CAGSQDEGDTGNTMYY.